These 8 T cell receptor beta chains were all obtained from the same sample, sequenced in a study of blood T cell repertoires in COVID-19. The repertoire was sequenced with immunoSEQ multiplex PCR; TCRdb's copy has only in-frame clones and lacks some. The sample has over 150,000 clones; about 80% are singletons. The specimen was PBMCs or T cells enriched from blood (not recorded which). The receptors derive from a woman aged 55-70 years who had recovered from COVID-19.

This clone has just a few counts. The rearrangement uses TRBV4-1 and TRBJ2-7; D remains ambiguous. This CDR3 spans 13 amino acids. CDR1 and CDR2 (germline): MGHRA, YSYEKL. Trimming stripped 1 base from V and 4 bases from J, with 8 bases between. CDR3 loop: CASSQGTLYEQYF. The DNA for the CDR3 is TGCGCCAGCAGCCAAGGAACACTATACGAGCAGTACTTC.

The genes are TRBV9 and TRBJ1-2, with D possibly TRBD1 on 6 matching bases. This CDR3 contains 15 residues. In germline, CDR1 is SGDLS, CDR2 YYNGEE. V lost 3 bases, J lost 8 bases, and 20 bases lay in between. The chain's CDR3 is CASSAGTRPWEGYTF. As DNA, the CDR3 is TGTGCCAGCAGCGCGGGGACACGGCCCTGGGAAGGCTACACCTTC.

CDR3 amino acids: CASSPRAGAGDEQFF. In DNA, the CDR3 is TGCGCCAGCAGCCCGCGAGCGGGGGCTGGGGATGAGCAGTTCTTC. The J gene is TRBJ2-1, the V gene TRBV5-1, with TRBD2 identical over 8 bases. CDR1 and CDR2 (germline): SGHRS, YFSETQ. With V trimmed by 4 bases and J by 8 bases, 11 bases remained unmatched. This CDR3 region has 15 residues.

CDR3 DNA: TGTGCCAGCAGCCAAGTACAGGCTTTCAATCAGCCCCAGCATTTT. Amino acid sequence: CASSQVQAFNQPQHF. The chain links TRBV4-2 to TRBJ1-5, with a tentative D call TRBD1 (5 bases). The germline CDR1 and CDR2 sequences are LGHNA and YNFKEQ. The CDR3 is 15 residues long. The V end was cut by 1 base, the J end by 3 bases, with 10 bases between.

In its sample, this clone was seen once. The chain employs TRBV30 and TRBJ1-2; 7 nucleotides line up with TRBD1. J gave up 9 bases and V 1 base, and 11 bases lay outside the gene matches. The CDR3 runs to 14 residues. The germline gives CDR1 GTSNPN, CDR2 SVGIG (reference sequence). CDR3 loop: CAWSDDREVPRYTF. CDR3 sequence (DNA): TGTGCCTGGAGTGATGACAGGGAAGTTCCGCGCTACACCTTC.

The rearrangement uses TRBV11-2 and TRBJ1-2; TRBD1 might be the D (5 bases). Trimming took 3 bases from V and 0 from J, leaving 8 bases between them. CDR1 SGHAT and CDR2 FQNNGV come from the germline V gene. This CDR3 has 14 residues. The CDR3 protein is CASSFGTSNYGYTF. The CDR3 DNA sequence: TGTGCCAGCAGCTTTGGGACTTCTAACTATGGCTACACCTTC.

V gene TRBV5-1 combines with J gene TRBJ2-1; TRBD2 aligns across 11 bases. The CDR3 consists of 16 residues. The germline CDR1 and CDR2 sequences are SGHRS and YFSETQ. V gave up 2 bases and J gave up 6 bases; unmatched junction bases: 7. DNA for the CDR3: TGCGCCAGCAGCTTTACTAGCGGGGGTAGCCTCAATGAGCAGTTCTTC. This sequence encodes CASSFTSGGSLNEQFF.

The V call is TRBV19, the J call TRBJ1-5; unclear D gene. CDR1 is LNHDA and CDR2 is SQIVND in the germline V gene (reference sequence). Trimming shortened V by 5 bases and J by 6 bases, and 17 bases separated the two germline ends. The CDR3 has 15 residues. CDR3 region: CASSWAQAEGQPQHF. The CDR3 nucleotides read TGTGCCAGTAGTTGGGCTCAGGCTGAGGGTCAGCCCCAGCATTTT. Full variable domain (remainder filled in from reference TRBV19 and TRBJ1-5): DGGITQSPKYLFRKEGQNVTLSCEQNLNHDAMYWYRQDPGQGLRLIYYSQIVNDFQKGDIAEGYSVSREKKESFPLTVTSAQKNPTAFYLCASSWAQAEGQPQHFGDGTRLSIL.